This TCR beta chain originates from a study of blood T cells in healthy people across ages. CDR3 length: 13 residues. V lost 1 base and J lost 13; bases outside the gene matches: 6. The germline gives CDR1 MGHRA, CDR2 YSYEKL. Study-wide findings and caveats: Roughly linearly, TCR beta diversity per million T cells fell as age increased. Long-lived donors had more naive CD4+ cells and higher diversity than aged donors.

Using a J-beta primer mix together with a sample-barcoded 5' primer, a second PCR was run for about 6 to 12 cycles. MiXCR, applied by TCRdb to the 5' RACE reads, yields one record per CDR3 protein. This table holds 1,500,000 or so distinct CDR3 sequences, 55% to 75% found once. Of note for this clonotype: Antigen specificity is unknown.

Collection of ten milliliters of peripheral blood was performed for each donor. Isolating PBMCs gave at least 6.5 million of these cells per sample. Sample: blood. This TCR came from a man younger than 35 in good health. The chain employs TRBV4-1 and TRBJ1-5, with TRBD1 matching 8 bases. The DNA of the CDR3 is TGCGCCAGCAGCCAAGTAGGGGGGGACAGGCAGCATTTT. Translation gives CASSQVGGDRQHF.